The sequence of this T cell receptor beta chain was determined in a study of blood T cell repertoires in COVID-19. As for the study in general: Both acute and convalescent COVID-19 samples were obtained from the United States, Italy and Spain. Nucleic acid was either cDNA or gDNA, and it came from T cells, B-cell-depleted T cells, or PBMCs.

Per the original methods: Reference gene primer amplification gave estimated nucleated cell counts. Some clones are missing from TCRdb's copy, which holds only in-frame ones; the method was immunoSEQ multiplex PCR. That table supplies the V and J calls and clone size; D and trimming were determined from the DNA. Among 80,000 to 100,000 clones listed, approximately 90% were seen once. Germline loops: CDR1 SGHRS, CDR2 YFSETQ. The CDR3 covers 14 residues. The V segment lost 4 bases and the J segment 6 bases; nucleotides outside the gene matches: 5. Source material: peripheral blood. This receptor was identified in a man between 60 and 75 years old with acute or convalescent COVID-19. V and J are TRBV5-1 and TRBJ2-2; 8 bases map to TRBD1. The chain's CDR3 is CASSLGTGPGELFF. CDR3 sequence (DNA): TGCGCCAGCAGCCTCGGGACAGGTCCCGGGGAGCTGTTTTTT.